The 9 T cell receptor beta chains in this list originate from one sample, sequenced in a study of blood T cell repertoires in COVID-19. Produced via immunoSEQ multiplex PCR; TCRdb's table is partial and in-frame only. Found here are tens of thousands of clones, 86% of them singletons; the top ten hold approximately 21%. The sample was peripheral blood. The receptors were gathered from a woman at least 80 years old in a cohort sampled during active or convalescent COVID-19.

This chain links TRBV5-1 with TRBJ2-7, with TRBD1 matching 7 bases. The CDR3 sequence is 14 residues long. With V trimmed by 2 bases and J by 9 bases, 11 bases remained unmatched. Germline V CDR1 and CDR2: SGHRS, YFSETQ. The CDR3 DNA is TGCGCCAGCAGCTTAGACGCCCTAGGGGGCGGGCAGTACTTC. Its protein product is CASSLDALGGGQYF.

V is TRBV3-1 (or the pseudogene TRBV3-2) and J is TRBJ1-1; D may be TRBD1 (5 bases). The CDR3 is 12 amino acids. The V end lost 8 bases, the J end lost 4 bases, and 11 bases lay between the germline ends. Germline CDR1 LGHDT, CDR2 YNNKEL (reference sequence). CDR3 residues: CASGAVATEAFF. The CDR3 DNA reads TGTGCCAGCGGGGCCGTCGCCACTGAAGCTTTCTTT.

This chain links TRBV24-1 with TRBJ2-3, with D possibly TRBD2 on 5 matching bases. CDR3 length: 15 residues. Germline V gives CDR1 KGHDR, CDR2 SFDVKD. V was clipped by 1 base and J by 2 bases, with 9 bases between them. The CDR3 sequence is CATSDFSGHTDTQYF. The CDR3 region has the DNA TGTGCCACCAGTGATTTCAGCGGTCACACAGATACGCAGTATTTT.

This clone was recorded only once. V gene TRBV7-2 combines with J gene TRBJ2-7; D gene unclear. This CDR3 spans 13 amino acids. Trimming stripped 1 base from V and 3 bases from J, with 7 bases between. Germline CDR1 reads SGHTA; CDR2 reads FQGNSA. CDR3 nucleotides: TGTGCCAGCAGCTTAGGGCGGAGCTACGAGCAGTACTTC. This encodes CASSLGRSYEQYF.

Written as DNA, the CDR3 is TGTGCCAGCACTACCGACAGAAATCAGCCCCAGCATTTT. Translating gives CASTTDRNQPQHF. This sequence joins TRBV7-2 and TRBJ1-5; a possible D gene is TRBD1 (5 bases). This CDR3 contains 13 residues. The germline CDR1 and CDR2 sequences are SGHTA and FQGNSA. Trimming shortened V by 7 bases and J by 4 bases, and 11 bases separated the two germline ends.

This clone occurred a few times. CDR3 region: CAWSVLSSAGNEQFF. For the CDR3, the DNA is TGTGCCTGGAGTGTATTGTCTAGCGCTGGCAATGAGCAGTTCTTC. The rearrangement joins TRBV30 to TRBJ2-1, with a tentative D call TRBD2 (6 bases). V gave up 0 bases and J gave up 6 bases, with 15 bases separating them. From germline, CDR1 is GTSNPN and CDR2 SVGIG (reference sequence). The CDR3 runs to 15 residues. The complete variable domain, with remaining parts taken from reference TRBV30 and TRBJ2-1, reads SQTIHQWPATLVQPVGSPLSLECTVEGTSNPNLYWYRQAAGRGLQLLFYSVGIGQISSEVPQNLSASRPQDRQFILSSKKLLLSDSGFYLCAWSVLSSAGNEQFFGPGTRLTVL.

A single count supports this clone. The gene calls are TRBV18 and TRBJ2-7; a weak D match, TRBD2 (5 bases). This CDR3 comprises 13 residues. Germline loops: CDR1 KGHSH, CDR2 LQKENI. V was clipped by 6 bases and J by 0 bases, with 9 bases between them. This CDR3 is CASSRTDSYEQYV. CDR3 DNA: TGTGCCAGCTCGAGGACTGACTCCTACGAGCAGTACGTC.

V usage is TRBV9 and J usage is TRBJ1-2, with D maybe TRBD1 (5 bases). CDR3 length: 12 amino acids. V was trimmed by 0 bases and J by 7 bases, leaving 7 bases between them. CDR1 SGDLS and CDR2 YYNGEE come from the germline V gene. CDR3 protein: CASSVETGGYTF. Written as DNA, the CDR3 is TGTGCCAGCAGCGTAGAAACAGGTGGCTACACCTTC.

The CDR3 loop is CASSSGTSGVGEQFF. The CDR3 DNA reads as TGTGCCAGTAGTTCCGGGACTAGCGGGGTCGGTGAGCAGTTCTTC. The chain couples TRBV19 to TRBJ2-1; TRBD2 matches at 13 bases. Trimming took 5 bases from V and 9 from J; bases not matched to a gene: 7. This CDR3 spans 15 amino acids. Germline V gene data show CDR1 as LNHDA and CDR2 as SQIVND (reference sequence).